This passage covers 14 T cell receptor beta chains from one sample sequenced in a study of CD8 T cells in ankylosing spondylitis. MiXCR, applied by TCRdb to the 5' RACE reads, yields one record per CDR3 protein. The sample includes some 300,000 distinct CDR3 sequences, less than 25% of them seen just once. The sequencing sample was made of blood, either unsorted or a sorted T cell fraction (not recorded which). Receptors originate from a female donor with ankylosing spondylitis or in good health (not recorded which).

With respect to this clonotype: One junction end disagrees with the germline gene, perhaps due to a read error. This chain links TRBV6-1 with TRBJ1-1; D unresolved. CDR3 size: 13 residues. Germline V gene data show CDR1 as MNHNS and CDR2 as SASEGT. CDR3 in amino acids: CASREGPNTEAFF. Written as DNA, the CDR3 is TGTGCCAGCAGAGAAGGACCGAACACTGAAGCTTTCTTT.

The chain carries TRBV28 and TRBJ2-7; 13 positions match TRBD2. The CDR3 loop spans 17 amino acids. V lost 5 bases, J lost 2 bases, and 9 bases stayed unmatched. Germline loops: CDR1 MDHEN, CDR2 SYDVKM. CDR3 nucleotides: TGTGCCAGCAGTCGTACTAGCGGGAGGGCATACACCTACGAGCAGTACTTC. Translating it yields CASSRTSGRAYTYEQYF.

CDR3 DNA: TGTGCCAGTAGTATTGGAGGGGGCCAAGAGACCCAGTACTTC. Its translation is CASSIGGGQETQYF. The chain couples TRBV19 to TRBJ2-5, with D perhaps TRBD1 or TRBD2 (6 bases each). CDR3 length: 14 amino acids. Germline CDR1 is LNHDA and CDR2 is SQIVND (reference sequence). Between the trimmed V and J ends, which lost 3 bases and 1 base, there was a span of 9 bases. Complete variable domain (other parts from reference TRBV19 and TRBJ2-5): DGGITQSPKYLFRKEGQNVTLSCEQNLNHDAMYWYRQDPGQGLRLIYYSQIVNDFQKGDIAEGYSVSREKKESFPLTVTSAQKNPTAFYLCASSIGGGQETQYFGPGTRLLVL.

This clonotype was seen ten or more times. The rearrangement links TRBV7-2 to TRBJ2-1; 11 nucleotides line up with TRBD2. The CDR3 runs to 17 residues. In germline, CDR1 is SGHTA, CDR2 FQGNSA. V lost 4 bases and J lost 5; bases outside the gene matches: 10. The CDR3 is CASSYRGGLAAHNEQFF. The DNA for the CDR3 is TGTGCCAGCAGCTATCGAGGGGGACTAGCGGCCCACAATGAGCAGTTCTTC.

The chain links TRBV20-1 to TRBJ1-5; possible D gene TRBD1, 5 bases. CDR1 is DFQATT and CDR2 is SNEGSKA in the germline V gene (reference sequence). The CDR3 is 15 residues long. Deletions cut 1 base from V and 3 bases from J, with 13 bases between. The CDR3 protein is CSARAERGYNQPQHF. The DNA of the CDR3 is TGCAGTGCTAGAGCCGAACGGGGCTACAATCAGCCCCAGCATTTT.

This clonotype came up many times. The chain recombines TRBV5-1 with TRBJ1-4; TRBD1 matches 9 bases. The germline V gene has CDR1 SGHRS and CDR2 YFSETQ. V was pared by 4 bases and J by 5 bases, with 6 bases of the junction left unmatched. The CDR3 covers 15 residues. CDR3 residues: CASSARTGDNEKLFF. The CDR3 DNA is TGCGCCAGCAGCGCCCGGACAGGGGACAATGAAAAACTGTTTTTT.

This clonotype was seen a handful of times. This chain connects TRBV9 to TRBJ2-5; no clear D gene. There are 13 residues in the CDR3. CDR1 and CDR2 from the germline V gene are SGDLS and YYNGEE. Trimming shortened V by 1 base and J by 2 bases, and 6 bases separated the two germline ends. The CDR3 sequence is CASSVWDQETQYF. The CDR3 coding sequence is TGTGCCAGCAGCGTATGGGATCAAGAGACCCAGTACTTC. Complete variable domain (other parts from reference TRBV9 and TRBJ2-5): DSGVTQTPKHLITATGQRVTLRCSPRSGDLSVYWYQQSLDQGLQFLIQYYNGEERAKGNILERFSAQQFPDLHSELNLSSLELGDSALYFCASSVWDQETQYFGPGTRLLVL.

The rearrangement links TRBV20-1 to TRBJ2-4; D ambiguous. CDR1 is DFQATT and CDR2 is SNEGSKA in the germline V gene (reference sequence). CDR3 length: 11 residues. The ends were cut back, 6 bases at V and 9 bases at J, with 12 bases in the middle. CDR3 in amino acids: CSAALKVIQYF. The CDR3 coding sequence is TGCAGTGCCGCACTTAAGGTCATTCAGTACTTC.

The V call is TRBV4-2, the J call TRBJ2-1; TRBD2 agrees at 13 bases. There are 19 residues in the CDR3. Trimming cost V 4 bases and J 4 bases; bases outside gene matches: 13. CDR1 LGHNA and CDR2 YNFKEQ come from the germline V gene. As DNA, the CDR3 is TGTGCCAGCAGCCCCTCGACTAGCGGGAGGCCCCCCGGATACAATGAGCAGTTCTTC. It encodes CASSPSTSGRPPGYNEQFF.

The J gene is TRBJ2-5, the V gene TRBV7-9; TRBD2 matches 8 bases. Germline assignment: CDR1 SEHNR and CDR2 FQNEAQ (reference sequence). This CDR3 is 15 amino acids long. Trimming cost V 4 bases and J 4 bases; bases outside gene matches: 8. CDR3 coding DNA: TGTGCCAGCAGCTCCCCGACGGGGGGGGGAGAGACCCAGTACTTC. Protein product: CASSSPTGGGETQYF.

This rearrangement joins TRBV9 to TRBJ1-5; 9 positions agree with TRBD1. V lost 3 bases, J lost 6 bases, and 7 bases stayed unmatched. Germline V gene data show CDR1 as SGDLS and CDR2 as YYNGEE. CDR3 length: 15 residues. CDR3 bases: TGTGCCAGCAGCGGCGGGACAGGGAGAGGTCAGCCCCAGCATTTT. Translating it yields CASSGGTGRGQPQHF.

The rearrangement joins TRBV4-3 to TRBJ2-1; no reliable D call. The germline CDR1 and CDR2 sequences are LGHNA and YSLEER. Trimming cost V 1 base and J 9 bases, with 7 bases left between them. CDR3 length equals 12 residues. The chain's CDR3 is CASSQVHGEQFF. CDR3 coding DNA: TGCGCCAGCAGCCAAGTCCACGGTGAGCAGTTCTTC.

The table lists this clonotype with a count of one. This sequence joins TRBV18 and TRBJ1-1, with D possibly matching TRBD1 (6 bases). The CDR3 sequence is 15 residues long. V was shortened by 3 bases and J by 1 base, with 12 bases between the two germline ends. Germline CDR1 is KGHSH and CDR2 is LQKENI. The CDR3 nucleotides are TGTGCCAGCTCACCCTCTTCGGGGGCGAACACTGAAGCTTTCTTT. Protein product: CASSPSSGANTEAFF.

In its sample, this clonotype was seen a few times. This CDR3 is CASRLGVAGGEQFF. The CDR3 nucleotides are TGTGCCAGCAGGCTTGGTGTAGCGGGGGGAGAGCAGTTCTTC. This chain connects TRBV12-3 or TRBV12-4 to TRBJ2-1; the match to TRBD2 covers 10 bases. The ends lost 6 bases at V and 10 bases at J; junction bases unmatched: 9. The CDR3 totals 14 residues.